This TCR beta chain was observed in a study of T cell clonality in common variable immunodeficiency. Using immunoSEQ multiplex PCR, the repertoire was profiled, and TCRdb retains in-frame clones only, with some absent. The sample offers some 42,000 clones and no singletons, the top ten holding roughly 6%. Points from the study as a whole: Fewer deletions and N-nucleotide insertions were reportedly seen in common variable immunodeficiency TCR beta sequences.

This clone has a count of ten or more. Its antigen is not known. This clonotype originated in a human donor with common variable immunodeficiency. The source material was peripheral blood mononuclear cells.

The sequenced CDR3 bases are TGTGCCAGCAGTTACAGGGTAGGGACTGAA. This codes for CASSYRVGTE. The entire CDR3 reads CASSYRVGTEAFF. V usage is TRBV7-2 and J usage is TRBJ1-1; the D gene is possibly TRBD1 (6 bases). With the read ending 3 residues before the CDR3 end, the germline J gene is used to fill in that end. The V gene lost 6 bases and the J gene lost 5 bases, with 13 bases spanning the gap. This CDR3 comprises 13 residues. The germline V gene has CDR1 SGHTA and CDR2 FQGNSA.